Listed below are T cell receptor beta chains from one sample, sequenced in a study of blood T cell repertoires in COVID-19. TCRdb's copy holds only in-frame clones and misses some; the assay was immunoSEQ multiplex PCR. The data contain about 120,000 clones, about 79% of them singletons. Sequencing was performed on peripheral blood. These receptors were collected from a man aged 40-49 years with active or convalescent COVID-19. Each CDR3 is given with its conserved first and last residue. D genes are given only for firm matches. Clone size is shown for a subset of rows, as once, few, many or a class of expanded clone.

-,-,TRBV19,TRBJ2-5,TGTGCCAGTAGTATAGGACAAACGTACCAAGAGACCCAGTACTTC,CASSIGQTYQETQYF
-,-,TRBV29-1,TRBJ1-1,TGCAGCGTTGAATTGGCAGGAGGCGGGCGGGGCACTGAAGCTTTCTTT,CSVELAGGGRGTEAFF
-,-,TRBV5-4,TRBJ1-1,TGTGCCAGCAGCTTGTTTAACAGGGCGAACACTGAAGCTTTCTTT,CASSLFNRANTEAFF
-,-,TRBV5-5,TRBJ2-7,TGTGCCAGCAGCTTGGTGGCCGGAGCCGAGCAGTACTTC,CASSLVAGAEQYF
-,-,TRBV3-1/TRBV3-2,TRBJ2-3,TGTGCCAGCAGCCTGGATCCGGGAGATACGCAGTATTTT,CASSLDPGDTQYF
-,-,TRBV7-2,TRBJ1-5,TGTGCCAGCAGCTTAGCCCAGGGCAGCAATCAGCCCCAGCATTTT,CASSLAQGSNQPQHF
-,TRBD2,TRBV27,TRBJ2-2,TGTGCCAGCAGTTCGAGAGGACTAGCGAGGCACACCGGGGAGCTGTTTTTT,CASSSRGLARHTGELFF
-,-,TRBV9,TRBJ2-1,TGTGCCAGCAGCGTAGAGGGGCCGGCAAGGCAGTTCTTC,CASSVEGPARQFF
-,-,TRBV5-1,TRBJ1-1,TGCGCCAGCAGCCCGGGAACCATGAACACTGAAGCTTTCTTT,CASSPGTMNTEAFF
-,-,TRBV9,TRBJ1-6,TGTGCCAGCAGCAAGAACTTCGAAAATTCACCCCTCCACTTT,CASSKNFENSPLHF
-,TRBD1,TRBV19,TRBJ2-7,TGTGCCAGTAGCCCCGGACAGGGCGGAGGGCAGTACTTC,CASSPGQGGGQYF
few,-,TRBV5-1,TRBJ1-1,TGCGCCAGCAGCCCCGGGGACACTGAAGCTTTCTTT,CASSPGDTEAFF
once,-,TRBV7-3,TRBJ2-6,TGTGCCAGCAGCACCTCAGGGGCTGGGGCCAACGTCCTGACTTTC,CASSTSGAGANVLTF
-,-,TRBV27,TRBJ1-2,TGTGCCAGCATGAGGAGAGGTGGCTACACCTTC,CASMRRGGYTF
-,-,TRBV6-1,TRBJ1-2,TGTGCCAGCAGTGAATGGCACACCTCTGTCTATGGCTACACCTTC,CASSEWHTSVYGYTF
-,-,TRBV20-1,TRBJ1-1,TGCAGTGCCCTGGACACGCCTGAAGCTTTCTTT,CSALDTPEAFF
-,TRBD2,TRBV30,TRBJ2-1,TGTGCCTGGAGCCTTCAGGGAACTAGCGGGAGGAATGAGCAGTTCTTC,CAWSLQGTSGRNEQFF
-,TRBD1,TRBV6-2/TRBV6-3,TRBJ2-3,TGTGCCAGCAGTGACGACAGGGGGCTAATTCGGCCCACAGATACGCAGTATTTT,CASSDDRGLIRPTDTQYF
once,-,TRBV6-6,TRBJ2-3,TGTGCCAGCCTGACCCCTACTACCCCAGATACGCAGTATTTT,CASLTPTTPDTQYF
-,-,TRBV2,TRBJ1-5,TGTGCCAGCAGGGCCGGGACATTTTTCGACAATCAGCCCCAGCATTTT,CASRAGTFFDNQPQHF
-,-,TRBV3-1/TRBV3-2,TRBJ1-3,TGTGCCAGCAGTTCCGTCGGGGGCTCTGGAAACACCATATATTTT,CASSSVGGSGNTIYF
-,TRBD2,TRBV9,TRBJ2-1,TGTGCCAGCACCGCGGGACTAGAGGGTAATGAGCAGTTCTTC,CASTAGLEGNEQFF
-,TRBD2,TRBV4-1,TRBJ2-3,TGCGCCAGCAGCTTCTTGGTGGCGGGGGTGCTGGATACGCAGTATTTT,CASSFLVAGVLDTQYF
-,TRBD2,TRBV7-8,TRBJ2-3,TGTGCCAGCAGCTTAGCTAGCGGGGGGGGCACAGATACGCAGTATTTT,CASSLASGGGTDTQYF
few,TRBD2,TRBV19,TRBJ2-1,TGTGCCAGTAGTCCTAGCGGGGGCCCTTACAATGAGCAGTTCTTC,CASSPSGGPYNEQFF
-,TRBD1,TRBV27,TRBJ1-4,TGTGCCAGCAGTTTACCGGGACAGCATAATGAAAAACTGTTTTTT,CASSLPGQHNEKLFF
once,TRBD1,TRBV18,TRBJ2-2,TGTGCCAGCTCACCGATCGGACAGGGGACCGGGGAGCTGTTTTTT,CASSPIGQGTGELFF
-,-,TRBV4-3,TRBJ1-5,TGCGCCAGCGTTCCAGGGGAGGGTCAGCCCCAGCATTTT,CASVPGEGQPQHF
-,TRBD1,TRBV7-3,TRBJ2-1,TGTGCCAGCAGCACACAGGGGACGCGCTCCTACAATGAGCAGTTCTTC,CASSTQGTRSYNEQFF
once,TRBD1,TRBV19,TRBJ2-7,TGTGCCAGTAGTATAGGTGGACAGGTCTACTACGAGCAGTACTTC,CASSIGGQVYYEQYF
once,TRBD1,TRBV28,TRBJ1-2,TGTGCCAGCAGTCTCGACAGGGTGGATGGCTACACCTTC,CASSLDRVDGYTF
-,-,TRBV24-1,TRBJ1-5,TGTGCCACCAGACAGGGTCCGGGGACGCCCCAGCATTTT,CATRQGPGTPQHF
-,-,TRBV19,TRBJ1-1,TGTGCCAGTAGTTTGGACAAGAACACTGAAGCTTTCTTT,CASSLDKNTEAFF
-,TRBD1,TRBV9,TRBJ2-7,TGTGCCAGCAGCGTAGGACAGGGGAACGAGCAGTACTTC,CASSVGQGNEQYF
few,-,TRBV19,TRBJ1-1,TGTGCCAGTAGTCTGCTAGCTGGGGAGGACACTGAAGCTTTCTTT,CASSLLAGEDTEAFF
-,-,TRBV11-1,TRBJ2-7,TGTGCCAGCAGCTTAGCCCCCCGGGACAACTACGAGCAGTACTTC,CASSLAPRDNYEQYF
-,-,TRBV6-1,TRBJ1-5,TGTGCCAGCAGTGAAATTGGGCACAATCAGCCCCAGCATTTT,CASSEIGHNQPQHF
-,-,TRBV12-5,TRBJ2-7,TGTGCTAGAAATTCACAGGGATACCACGAGCAGTACTTC,CARNSQGYHEQYF
-,-,TRBV11-2,TRBJ2-5,TGTGCCAGCAGCTTAGAGGCTAGCCGGGAGACCCAGTACTTC,CASSLEASRETQYF
-,-,TRBV4-1,TRBJ1-3,TGCGCCAGCAGCCAAGAGGCGGGCCTCCCCGGAAACACCATATATTTT,CASSQEAGLPGNTIYF
few,-,TRBV29-1,TRBJ2-2,TGCAGCGCTTACAGGGAAAGGGGCACCGGGGAGCTGTTTTTT,CSAYRERGTGELFF
once,-,TRBV7-9,TRBJ1-5,TGTGCCAGCAGCTTAGGGGGGCAGGCTGCGCAGCCCCAGCATTTT,CASSLGGQAAQPQHF
few,-,TRBV19,TRBJ2-2,TGTGCCAGTACCCTGAGAGGGCCGATAAACACCGGGGAGCTGTTTTTT,CASTLRGPINTGELFF
-,TRBD2,TRBV18,TRBJ2-5,TGTGCCAGCTCACCGACGGGGGGAGAGACCCAGTACTTC,CASSPTGGETQYF
few,-,TRBV7-3,TRBJ1-5,TGTGCCAGCAGCCACCCCCAGGGTAGTCAGCCCCAGCATTTT,CASSHPQGSQPQHF
-,-,TRBV6-2/TRBV6-3,TRBJ1-1,TGTGCCAGCAGTTACGACAGGTCTTCTATGAACACTGAAGCTTTCTTT,CASSYDRSSMNTEAFF
-,-,TRBV6-1,TRBJ1-1,TGTGCCAGCAGTGAGCCGGGGGACACTGAAGCTTTCTTT,CASSEPGDTEAFF
-,-,TRBV2,TRBJ1-2,TGTGCCAGCAGTAGAACTGAGTATGGCTACACCTTC,CASSRTEYGYTF
-,TRBD1,TRBV28,TRBJ1-5,TGTGCCAGTAGAAGTCCCGGGACAGCAAGCCCCCAGCATTTT,CASRSPGTASPQHF
-,TRBD1,TRBV4-3,TRBJ1-2,TGCGCCAGCAGCCAAGGCAACAGGGGGAAGGGGGACTATGGCTACACCTTC,CASSQGNRGKGDYGYTF
-,-,TRBV6-5,TRBJ1-3,TGTGCCAGCAGTTACTCCGTACAAAACCCTGGAAACACCATATATTTT,CASSYSVQNPGNTIYF
-,-,TRBV5-6,TRBJ1-2,TGTGCCAGCAGCACGGCGGGAGGGGATGGCTACACCTTC,CASSTAGGDGYTF
once,-,TRBV11-2,TRBJ1-2,TGTGCCAGCAGCCCCGGGGGGGGCTATGGCTACACCTTC,CASSPGGGYGYTF
few,-,TRBV29-1,TRBJ1-2,TGCAGCGTTTATGGAGGGCCGGAAGGCTACACCTTC,CSVYGGPEGYTF
-,-,TRBV30,TRBJ1-2,TGTGCCTGGTTGGGGGGGGCTAACTATGGCTACACCTTC,CAWLGGANYGYTF
few,TRBD2,TRBV7-9,TRBJ2-1,TGTGCCAGCAGCTTTAGCGGGAGGGGCGATGAGCAGTTCTTC,CASSFSGRGDEQFF
-,-,TRBV7-5,TRBJ1-1,TGTGTCAGAAGCATCCGACAGGGAAGGCGTTTGAACACTGAAGCTTTCTTT,CVRSIRQGRRLNTEAFF
-,-,TRBV18,TRBJ1-4,TGTGCCAGCTCACCACCCCAGGGAGGCTATGGCAAACTGTTTTTT,CASSPPQGGYGKLFF